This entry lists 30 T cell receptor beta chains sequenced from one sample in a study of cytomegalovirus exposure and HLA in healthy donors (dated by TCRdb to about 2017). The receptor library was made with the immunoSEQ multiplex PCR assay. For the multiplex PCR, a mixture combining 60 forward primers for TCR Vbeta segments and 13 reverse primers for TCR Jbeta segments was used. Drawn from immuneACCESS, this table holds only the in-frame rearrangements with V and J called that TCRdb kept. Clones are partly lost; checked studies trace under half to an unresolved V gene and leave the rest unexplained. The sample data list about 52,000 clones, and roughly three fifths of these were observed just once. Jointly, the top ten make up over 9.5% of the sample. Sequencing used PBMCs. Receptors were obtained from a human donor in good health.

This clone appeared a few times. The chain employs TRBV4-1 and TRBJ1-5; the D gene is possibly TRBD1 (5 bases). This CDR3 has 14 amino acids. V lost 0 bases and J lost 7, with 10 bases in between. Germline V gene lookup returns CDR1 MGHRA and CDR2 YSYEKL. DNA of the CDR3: TGCGCCAGCAGCCAAGATAAAGGGGTACAGCCCCAGCATTTT. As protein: CASSQDKGVQPQHF.

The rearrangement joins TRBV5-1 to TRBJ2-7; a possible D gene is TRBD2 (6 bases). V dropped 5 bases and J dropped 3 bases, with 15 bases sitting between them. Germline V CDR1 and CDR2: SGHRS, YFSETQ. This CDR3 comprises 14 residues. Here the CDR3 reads CASRYLTGGYEQYF. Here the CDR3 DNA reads TGCGCCAGCAGATATCTAACCGGGGGCTACGAGCAGTACTTC. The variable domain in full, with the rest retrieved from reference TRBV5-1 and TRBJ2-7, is KAGVTQTPRYLIKTRGQQVTLSCSPISGHRSVSWYQQTPGQGLQFLFEYFSETQRNKGNFPGRFSGRQFSNSRSEMNVSTLELGDSALYLCASRYLTGGYEQYFGPGTRLTVT.

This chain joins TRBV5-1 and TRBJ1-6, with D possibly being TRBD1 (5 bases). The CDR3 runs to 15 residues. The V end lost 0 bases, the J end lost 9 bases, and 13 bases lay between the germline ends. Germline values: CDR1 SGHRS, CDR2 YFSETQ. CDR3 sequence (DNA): TGCGCCAGCAGCTTGGACACCCTCCAGGGTTCACCCCTCCACTTT. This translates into CASSLDTLQGSPLHF.

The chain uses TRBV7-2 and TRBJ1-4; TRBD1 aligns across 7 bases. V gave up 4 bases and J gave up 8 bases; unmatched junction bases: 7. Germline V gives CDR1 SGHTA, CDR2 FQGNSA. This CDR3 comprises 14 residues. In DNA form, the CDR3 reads TGTGCCAGCAGCTCCAGGCGACAGGGCGAAAAACTGTTTTTT. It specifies CASSSRRQGEKLFF.

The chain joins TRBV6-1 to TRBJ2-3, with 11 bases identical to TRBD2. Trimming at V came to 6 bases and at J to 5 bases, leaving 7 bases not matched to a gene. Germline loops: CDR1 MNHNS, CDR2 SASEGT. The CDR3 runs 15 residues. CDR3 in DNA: TGTGCCAGCAGGCTAGCGGGGGGCCCCAAAGATACGCAGTATTTT. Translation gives CASRLAGGPKDTQYF.

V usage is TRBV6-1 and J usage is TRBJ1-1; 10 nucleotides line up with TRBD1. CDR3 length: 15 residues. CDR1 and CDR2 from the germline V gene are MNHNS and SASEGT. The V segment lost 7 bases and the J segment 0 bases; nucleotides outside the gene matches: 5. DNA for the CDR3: TGTGCCAGCACTAGACAGGGGGCGATGAACACTGAAGCTTTCTTT. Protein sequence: CASTRQGAMNTEAFF.

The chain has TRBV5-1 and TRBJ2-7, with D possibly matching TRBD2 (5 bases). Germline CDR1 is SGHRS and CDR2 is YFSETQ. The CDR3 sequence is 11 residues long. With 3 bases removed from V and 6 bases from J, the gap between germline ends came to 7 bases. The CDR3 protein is CASSSGGEQYF. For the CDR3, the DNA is TGCGCCAGCAGCTCTGGAGGCGAGCAGTACTTC.

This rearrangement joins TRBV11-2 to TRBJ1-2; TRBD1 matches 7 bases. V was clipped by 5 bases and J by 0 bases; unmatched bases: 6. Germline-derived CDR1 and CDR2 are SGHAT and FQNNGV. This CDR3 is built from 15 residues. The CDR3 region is CASSPDRQANYGYTF. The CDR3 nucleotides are TGTGCCAGCAGCCCGGACAGGCAAGCTAACTATGGCTACACCTTC.

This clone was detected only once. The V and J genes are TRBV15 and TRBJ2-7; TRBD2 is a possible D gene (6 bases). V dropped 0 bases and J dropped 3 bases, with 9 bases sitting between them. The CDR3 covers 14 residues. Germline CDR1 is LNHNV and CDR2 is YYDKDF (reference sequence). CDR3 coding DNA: TGTGCCACCAGCAGAGATTACGGGGGCTACGAGCAGTACTTC. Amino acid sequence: CATSRDYGGYEQYF.

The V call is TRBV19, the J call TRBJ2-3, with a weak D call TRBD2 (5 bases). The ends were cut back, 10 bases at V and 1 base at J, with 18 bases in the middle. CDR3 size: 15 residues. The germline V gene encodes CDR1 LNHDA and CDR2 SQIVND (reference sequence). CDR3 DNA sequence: TGTGCCACCAGGCGGACTGTGAGCGGCACAGATACGCAGTATTTT. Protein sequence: CATRRTVSGTDTQYF.

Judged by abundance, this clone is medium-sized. The chain's CDR3 is CASTPPGGDSGNTIYF. As DNA, the CDR3 is TGTGCCAGCACCCCTCCGGGGGGGGATTCTGGAAACACCATATATTTT. V gene TRBV7-9 combines with J gene TRBJ1-3, with D maybe TRBD1 (5 bases). The germline V gene encodes CDR1 SEHNR and CDR2 FQNEAQ (reference sequence). The ends were cut back, 7 bases at V and 1 base at J, with 17 bases in the middle. The CDR3 spans 16 residues.

For the CDR3, the DNA is TGTGCCAGCAGTGTAACAGGGGGCGGTGAAAAACTGTTTTTT. Its protein is CASSVTGGGEKLFF. The chain is built from TRBV2 and TRBJ1-4; 9 nucleotides align to TRBD1. CDR1 SNHLY and CDR2 FYNNEI come from the germline V gene. This CDR3 spans 14 amino acids. The V gene end was trimmed by 4 bases and the J gene end by 7 bases; junction bases not matched to a gene: 4.

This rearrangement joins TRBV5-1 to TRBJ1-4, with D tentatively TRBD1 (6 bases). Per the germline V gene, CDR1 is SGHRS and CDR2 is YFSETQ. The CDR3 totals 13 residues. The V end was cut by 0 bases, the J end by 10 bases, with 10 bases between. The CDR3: CASSLDVRGKLFF. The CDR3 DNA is TGCGCCAGCAGCTTGGATGTCAGGGGAAAACTGTTTTTT.

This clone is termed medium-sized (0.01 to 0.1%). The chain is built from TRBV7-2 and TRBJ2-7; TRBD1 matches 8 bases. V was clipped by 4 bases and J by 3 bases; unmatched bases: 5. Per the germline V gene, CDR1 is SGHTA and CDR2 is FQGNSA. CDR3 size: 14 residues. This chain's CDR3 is CASSSTGEVYEQYF. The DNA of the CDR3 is TGTGCCAGCAGCTCGACAGGGGAGGTCTACGAGCAGTACTTC. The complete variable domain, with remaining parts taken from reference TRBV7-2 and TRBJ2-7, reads GAGVSQSPSNKVTEKGKDVELRCDPISGHTALYWYRQSLGQGLEFLIYFQGNSAPDKSGLPSDRFSAERTGGSVSTLTIQRTQQEDSAVYLCASSSTGEVYEQYFGPGTRLTVT.

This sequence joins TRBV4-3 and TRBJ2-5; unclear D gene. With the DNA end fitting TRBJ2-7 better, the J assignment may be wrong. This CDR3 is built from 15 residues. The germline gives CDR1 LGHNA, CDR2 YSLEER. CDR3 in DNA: TGCGCCAGCAGCCAACCCCAGGCAGGCTCCTACGAGCAGTACTTC. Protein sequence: CASSQPQAGSYEQYF.

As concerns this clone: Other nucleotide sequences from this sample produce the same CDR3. DNA for the CDR3: TGCGCCAGCAGCCAAGATACTAGCGGGGGCACCTACGAGCAGTACTTC. Protein product: CASSQDTSGGTYEQYF. The chain combines TRBV4-1 with TRBJ2-7; TRBD2 aligns across 11 bases. V was pared by 0 bases and J by 2 bases, with 3 bases of the junction left unmatched. The CDR3 contains 16 residues. Per germline, CDR1 MGHRA and CDR2 YSYEKL.

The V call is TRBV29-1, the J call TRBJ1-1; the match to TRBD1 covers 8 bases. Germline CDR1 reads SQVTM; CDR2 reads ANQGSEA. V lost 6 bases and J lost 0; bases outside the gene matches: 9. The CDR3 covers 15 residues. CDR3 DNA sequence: TGCAGCGTCCAGGAACAGGGGGGGATGAACACTGAAGCTTTCTTT. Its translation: CSVQEQGGMNTEAFF.

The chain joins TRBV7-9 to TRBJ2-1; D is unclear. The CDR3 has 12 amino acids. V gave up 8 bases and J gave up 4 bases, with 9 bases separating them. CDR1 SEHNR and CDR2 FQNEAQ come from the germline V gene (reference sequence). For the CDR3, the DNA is TGTGCCAGCCTCCTCTCTTACAATGAGCAGTTCTTC. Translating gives CASLLSYNEQFF.

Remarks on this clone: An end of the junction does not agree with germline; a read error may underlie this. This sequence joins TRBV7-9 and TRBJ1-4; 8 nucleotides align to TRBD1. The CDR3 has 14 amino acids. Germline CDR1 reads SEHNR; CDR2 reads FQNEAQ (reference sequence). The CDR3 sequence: CSSSVGQGNEKLFF. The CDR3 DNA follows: TGTTCCAGCAGCGTCGGACAGGGTAATGAAAAACTGTTTTTT.

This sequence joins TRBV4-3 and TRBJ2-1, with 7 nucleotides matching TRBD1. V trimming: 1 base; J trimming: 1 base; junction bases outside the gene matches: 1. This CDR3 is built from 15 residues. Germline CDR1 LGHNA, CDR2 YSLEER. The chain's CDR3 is CASSQGTGSYNEQFF. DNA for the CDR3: TGCGCCAGCAGCCAAGGGACAGGTTCCTACAATGAGCAGTTCTTC.

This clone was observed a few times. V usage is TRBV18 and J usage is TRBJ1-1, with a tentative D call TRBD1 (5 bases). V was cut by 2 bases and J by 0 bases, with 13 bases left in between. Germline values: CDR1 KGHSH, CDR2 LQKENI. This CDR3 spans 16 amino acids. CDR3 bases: TGTGCCAGCTCACCAATGGGGGGATACCTGAACACTGAAGCTTTCTTT. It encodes CASSPMGGYLNTEAFF.

CDR3 sequence (DNA): TGCGCCAGCAGTGAGTCTCCGGACTACCCCGACTCCTACAATGAGCAGTTCTTC. It specifies CASSESPDYPDSYNEQFF. The chain couples TRBV10-1 to TRBJ2-1, with a tentative D call TRBD2 (6 bases). The germline gives CDR1 WNHNN, CDR2 SYGVQD (reference sequence). The CDR3 contains 18 residues. V was pared by 0 bases and J by 0 bases, with 15 bases between.

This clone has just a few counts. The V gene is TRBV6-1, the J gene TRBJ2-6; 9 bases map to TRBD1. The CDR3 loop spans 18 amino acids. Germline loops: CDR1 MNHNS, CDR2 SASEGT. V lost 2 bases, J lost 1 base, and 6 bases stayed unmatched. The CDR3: CASSEKRQGGSGANVLTF. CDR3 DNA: TGTGCCAGCAGTGAAAAACGACAGGGGGGGTCTGGGGCCAACGTCCTGACTTTC.

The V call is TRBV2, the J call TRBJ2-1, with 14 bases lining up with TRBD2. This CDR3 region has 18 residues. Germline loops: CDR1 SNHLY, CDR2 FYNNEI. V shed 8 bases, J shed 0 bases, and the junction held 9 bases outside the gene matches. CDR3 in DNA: TGTGCCAGCTCCGGACTAGCGGGGGGCTTAAGCTCCTACAATGAGCAGTTCTTC. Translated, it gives CASSGLAGGLSSYNEQFF.

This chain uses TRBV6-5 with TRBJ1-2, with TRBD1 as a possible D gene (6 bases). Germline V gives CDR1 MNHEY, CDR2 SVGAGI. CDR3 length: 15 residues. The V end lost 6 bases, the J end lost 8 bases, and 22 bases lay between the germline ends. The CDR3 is CASSWGGQGTGGYTF. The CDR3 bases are TGTGCCAGCAGCTGGGGGGGGCAGGGAACGGGCGGCTACACCTTC.

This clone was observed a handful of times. The CDR3 DNA reads TGTGCCTGGCAATGGAGGGGGCTTCGATCACCCCTCCACTTT. It yields the protein CAWQWRGLRSPLHF. The chain uses TRBV30 and TRBJ1-6; 7 bases align to TRBD1. J lost 10 bases, V lost 5 bases, and 11 bases had no gene match. Germline V gives CDR1 GTSNPN, CDR2 SVGIG (reference sequence). There are 14 residues in the CDR3.

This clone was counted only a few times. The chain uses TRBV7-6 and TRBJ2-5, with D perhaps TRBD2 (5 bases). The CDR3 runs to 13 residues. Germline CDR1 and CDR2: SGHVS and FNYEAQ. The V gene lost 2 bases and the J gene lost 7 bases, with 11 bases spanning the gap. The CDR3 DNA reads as TGTGCCAGCAGCTTAAAACCAGAGGGGACCCAGTACTTC. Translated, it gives CASSLKPEGTQYF.

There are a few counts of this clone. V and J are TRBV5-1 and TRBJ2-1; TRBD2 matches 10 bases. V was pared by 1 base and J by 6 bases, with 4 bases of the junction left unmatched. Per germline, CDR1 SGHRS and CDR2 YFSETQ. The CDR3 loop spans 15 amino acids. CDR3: CASSLTSGVGNEQFF. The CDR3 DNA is TGCGCCAGCAGCTTGACTAGCGGGGTGGGCAATGAGCAGTTCTTC. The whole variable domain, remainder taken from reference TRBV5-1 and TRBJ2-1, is KAGVTQTPRYLIKTRGQQVTLSCSPISGHRSVSWYQQTPGQGLQFLFEYFSETQRNKGNFPGRFSGRQFSNSRSEMNVSTLELGDSALYLCASSLTSGVGNEQFFGPGTRLTVL.

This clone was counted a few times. CDR3 loop: CAWNGGGSGNTIYF. CDR3 nucleotides: TGTGCCTGGAATGGGGGGGGCTCTGGAAACACCATATATTTT. The gene calls are TRBV30 and TRBJ1-3, with D perhaps matching TRBD1 (5 bases). CDR1 and CDR2 (germline): GTSNPN, SVGIG (reference sequence). The ends were cut back, 4 bases at V and 0 bases at J, with 10 bases in the middle. This CDR3 region has 14 residues.

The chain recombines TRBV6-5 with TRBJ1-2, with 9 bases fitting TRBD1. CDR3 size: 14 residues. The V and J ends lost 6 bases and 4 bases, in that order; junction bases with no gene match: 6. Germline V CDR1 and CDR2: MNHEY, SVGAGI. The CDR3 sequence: CASRLTGGFYGYTF. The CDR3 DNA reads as TGTGCCAGCAGACTCACAGGGGGCTTCTATGGCTACACCTTC.